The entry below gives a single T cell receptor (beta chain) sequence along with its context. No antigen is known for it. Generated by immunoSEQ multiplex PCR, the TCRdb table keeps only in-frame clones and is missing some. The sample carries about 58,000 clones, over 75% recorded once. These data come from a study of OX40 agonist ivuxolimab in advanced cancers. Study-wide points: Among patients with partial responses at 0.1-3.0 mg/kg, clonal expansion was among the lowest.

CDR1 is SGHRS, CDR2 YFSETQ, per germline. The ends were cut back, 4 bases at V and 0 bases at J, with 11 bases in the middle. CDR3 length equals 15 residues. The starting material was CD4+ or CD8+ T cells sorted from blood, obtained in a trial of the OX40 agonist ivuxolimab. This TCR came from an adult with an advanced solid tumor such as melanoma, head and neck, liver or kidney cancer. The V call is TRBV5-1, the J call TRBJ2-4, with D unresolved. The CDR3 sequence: CASSQTGLAKNIQYF. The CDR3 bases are TGCGCCAGCAGCCAGACTGGGCTAGCCAAAAACATTCAGTACTTC.